This T cell receptor beta chain is from a study of shared clonotypes between healthy human individuals. Note on this clone: No antigen is known for it.

TCRdb's table, derived via immunoSEQ multiplex PCR, lists solely in-frame clones and lacks some. The table lists some 2,500,000 clones, 80% to 95% of them singletons, with 0.37% in the top ten. Within Nashville, Tennessee resided all donors, each a Caucasian adult. Study-wide points: Among donors, the sharing of clonotypes was expected to be influenced by sequencing depth.

This TCR came from a man aged 18 to 30 in good health. Some clones in this sample may be carry-over from other donors' samples. The specimen was naive CD4+ T cells from PBMCs. Noted subset: CD45RA+ positively selected.

Written as DNA, the CDR3 is TGTGCCAGCAGATTAAGGACAGCCACTGAAGCTTTCTTT. This sequence encodes CASRLRTATEAFF. This rearrangement joins TRBV6-5 to TRBJ1-1; D is possibly TRBD1 (6 bases). Germline V gene lookup returns CDR1 MNHEY and CDR2 SVGAGI. V dropped 6 bases and J dropped 4 bases, with 12 bases sitting between them. CDR3 length: 13 amino acids.